This TCR beta chain was documented in a study of CD8+CD57+ T cells in acquired aplastic anemia. By flow cytometry, patients selected for sequencing had shown an expansion of CD8+CD57+ cells. Each patient had severe acquired aplastic anemia. The CDR3 runs 13 residues. Germline V gene data show CDR1 as SGDLS and CDR2 as YYNGEE. A note on this clonotype: The junction and the germline gene differ at one end; a read error may be behind it.

Genomic DNA, serving as template, underwent TCR beta VDJ and CDR3 profiling. TCRdb reprocessed the reads with MiXCR, giving one entry per CDR3 protein. Seen here are approximately 250,000 distinct CDR3 sequences, roughly 82% observed once, and the top ten hold approximately 40%. The source material was sorted CD4+, CD8+, or CD8+CD57+ T cells (not recorded which) from PBMCs. This sequence originates from a human donor with aplastic anemia. This chain uses TRBV9 with TRBJ2-3, with D possibly being TRBD2 (7 bases). CDR3 residues: CASSEEGGTTEDF. The CDR3 DNA sequence: TGTGCCAGCAGCGAGGAGGGGGGGACTACTGAGGATTTT.